This TCR beta chain was recovered during a study of blood T cell repertoires in COVID-19 (TCRdb year 2020). Regarding the complete study: The collaborator samples originated in the United States, Italy and Spain and spanned the acute and convalescent phases of COVID-19. The repertoires were released in a freely available public database intended as a resource for research on the immune response to SARS-CoV-2. The sample metadata nearly always contained a de-identified subject ID, COVID-19 status, age in years and sex. The samples were drawn from two sources: the first 160 participants of the ongoing ImmuneRACE study, and some 1,300 subjects contributed by 6 global collaborators. HLA class I and class II types, where available, came from metadata supplied by the sample provider rather than from assay-based typing. Subjects who had been exposed to COVID-19, were actively infected with it, or had recovered from it provided the deeply sampled blood TCRbeta repertoires that made up the dataset. The material from the prospective study consisted of cDNA or gDNA derived from T cells, B-cell-depleted T cells, or PBMCs.

Enrolling through a virtual design, the prospective study's participants ranged in age from roughly 18 to 89 years and lived across about two dozen United States geographic areas. Cohort assignment in the prospective study relied on participant-reported clinical history from a screening survey and a study questionnaire. Recovered participants in ImmuneRACE Cohort 3 were defined as having two consecutive negative NP/OP PCR tests, clearance from a healthcare professional, or resolution of symptoms. In the prospective study, whole blood, serum and a nasopharyngeal or oropharyngeal swab were collected from each participant by mobile phlebotomists. Participants in the prospective study had the option to provide additional blood draws and questionnaires over a roughly 2-month period. Before DNA extraction, blood samples from the prospective study were shipped at room temperature or frozen. Results and caveats for the whole study, not just this receptor: The quantity of clinical and demographic metadata differed by source and by participant and was supplied without curation.

The immunoSEQ Assay, a bias-controlled multiplex PCR, was used to amplify TCRbeta CDR3 regions from genomic DNA. The paper's data handling went like this. Nucleated cell counts per sample were estimated from amplification of reference gene primers within the assay. To quantify the absolute abundance of each unique TCRbeta CDR3 rearrangement, sequence reads were collapsed and filtered. Productive Simpson clonality was computed per sample as the square root of Simpson's diversity index over productive rearrangements. This immuneACCESS table, as held by TCRdb, lists in-frame sequences with V and J called but not all clones. Of the missing ones, under half trace to an unresolved V gene in checked studies; the others have no known cause. V and J calls and clone size are those listed in that table; D and trimming were worked out from the DNA. Recorded for this sample are roughly 330,000 clones; approximately 87% of them occurred a single time. The ten most abundant clones make up about 5% of the sample.

Turning to this clone: What antigen it recognizes has not been identified. Base-call qualities are not available, and no considerably larger clone is one nucleotide away.

The CDR3 starts with the cysteine, ends with the phenylalanine, and has 16 residues. The DNA shown is the 48-base CDR3, in frame from base 1. The junction carries 14 bases between V and J, which are trimmed by 4 bases and 0 bases respectively. CDR1 and CDR2 are read off the germline V gene as SGHDT and YYEEEE. The sequencing input was PBMCs or T cells enriched from blood (not recorded which). The receptor's source is a woman in her 30s who had recovered from COVID-19. This chain is built from TRBV5-6 and TRBJ2-1; a weak D assignment points to TRBD1 (6 bases agree). Read as DNA, the sequence is TGTGCCAGCAGCCTCGACAGGCTTAGCTCCTACAATGAGCAGTTCTTC. Translation gives CASSLDRLSSYNEQFF.